Listed below are T cell receptor beta chains from one sample, sequenced in a study of T cell responses to AZD1222 COVID-19 vaccine. The data were produced by immunoSEQ multiplex PCR, yet TCRdb's version contains in-frame clones alone and is incomplete. This sample yields about 120,000 clones, of which over 85% are seen a single time; 6.5% to 9% belongs to the top ten. Sequenced here: peripheral blood, sampled on day 0 of AZD1222 vaccination. These TCRs come from an adult in good health. The CDR3 runs from the conserved cysteine through the conserved F or W. Each record gives: CDR3 length, J gene, D gene, V gene, clone size, CDR3 DNA, CDR3 protein. D genes are given only for firm matches. Rows give clone size only sometimes, using once, few, many, or a class for an expanded clone.

CDR3 length: 14
J gene: TRBJ1-6
D gene: TRBD1
V gene: TRBV15
clone size: -
CDR3 DNA: TGTGCCACCAGCAAGGGACAGGGGAGTTCACCCCTCCACTTT
CDR3 protein: CATSKGQGSSPLHF

CDR3 length: 14
J gene: TRBJ1-3
D gene: -
V gene: TRBV28
clone size: -
CDR3 DNA: TGTGCCAGCAGTTTGCCCCTCTCTGGAAACACCATATATTTT
CDR3 protein: CASSLPLSGNTIYF

CDR3 length: 16
J gene: TRBJ2-7
D gene: TRBD2
V gene: TRBV18
clone size: -
CDR3 DNA: TGTGCCAGCTCACCATATGGGACTAGCGGGATCTACGAGCAGTACTTC
CDR3 protein: CASSPYGTSGIYEQYF

CDR3 length: 16
J gene: TRBJ1-2
D gene: -
V gene: TRBV29-1
clone size: -
CDR3 DNA: TGCAGCGTTGACCGAGGGGGGGCGCCGAAAACCTATGGCTACACCTTC
CDR3 protein: CSVDRGGAPKTYGYTF

CDR3 length: 15
J gene: TRBJ1-4
D gene: TRBD1
V gene: TRBV11-2
clone size: once
CDR3 DNA: TGTGCCAGCAGCTTAGTCACAGGGGGTGTTGAAAAACTGTTTTTT
CDR3 protein: CASSLVTGGVEKLFF

CDR3 length: 13
J gene: TRBJ1-1
D gene: -
V gene: TRBV24-1
clone size: -
CDR3 DNA: TGTGCCACCAGTGATCCAGGGGTCCCTGAAGCTTTCTTT
CDR3 protein: CATSDPGVPEAFF

CDR3 length: 14
J gene: TRBJ2-1
D gene: -
V gene: TRBV5-1
clone size: once
CDR3 DNA: TGCGCCAGCAGCTTGGTAGACGGCGCTAGTGGGCAGTTCTTC
CDR3 protein: CASSLVDGASGQFF

CDR3 length: 16
J gene: TRBJ2-5
D gene: -
V gene: TRBV7-8
clone size: -
CDR3 DNA: TGTGCCAGCAGCTTAGAGTCTCCGGGACTCCAAGAGACCCAGTACTTC
CDR3 protein: CASSLESPGLQETQYF

CDR3 length: 13
J gene: TRBJ1-5
D gene: -
V gene: TRBV5-1
clone size: -
CDR3 DNA: TGCGCCAGCAGCTTGGGAGGGGATCAGCCCCAGCATTTT
CDR3 protein: CASSLGGDQPQHF

CDR3 length: 16
J gene: TRBJ1-1
D gene: -
V gene: TRBV6-1
clone size: -
CDR3 DNA: TGTGCCAGCAGTGAAAACTTCGTGGGGGTGAACACTGAAGCTTTCTTT
CDR3 protein: CASSENFVGVNTEAFF

CDR3 length: 15
J gene: TRBJ1-1
D gene: TRBD1
V gene: TRBV18
clone size: -
CDR3 DNA: TGTGCCAGCTCACCAAGGGGGACAGGGGCTGTCCTGGCTTTCTTT
CDR3 protein: CASSPRGTGAVLAFF

CDR3 length: 15
J gene: TRBJ1-1
D gene: -
V gene: TRBV5-1
clone size: -
CDR3 DNA: TGCGCCAGCAGCTTGGTTGGGGGGTTATACACTGAAGCTTTCTTT
CDR3 protein: CASSLVGGLYTEAFF

CDR3 length: 16
J gene: TRBJ2-6
D gene: -
V gene: TRBV5-1
clone size: -
CDR3 DNA: TGCGCCAGCAGCTCACAGGGGGGGTCTGGGGCCAACGTCCTGACTTTC
CDR3 protein: CASSSQGGSGANVLTF

CDR3 length: 11
J gene: TRBJ2-5
D gene: -
V gene: TRBV6-6
clone size: -
CDR3 DNA: TGTGCCAGCAGTTTTCAAGAGACCCAGTACTTC
CDR3 protein: CASSFQETQYF

CDR3 length: 11
J gene: TRBJ2-1
D gene: -
V gene: TRBV12-5
clone size: -
CDR3 DNA: TGTGCTAGTGGTTCAGGACTGGAGCAGTTCTTC
CDR3 protein: CASGSGLEQFF

CDR3 length: 12
J gene: TRBJ2-2
D gene: -
V gene: TRBV28
clone size: -
CDR3 DNA: TGTGCCAGCGGCCTACCGGCCGGGGAGCTGTTTTTT
CDR3 protein: CASGLPAGELFF

CDR3 length: 13
J gene: TRBJ2-7
D gene: -
V gene: TRBV27
clone size: -
CDR3 DNA: TGTGCCAGCAGTTTAGGTGGGGTCTACGAGCAGTACTTC
CDR3 protein: CASSLGGVYEQYF

CDR3 length: 14
J gene: TRBJ1-4
D gene: -
V gene: TRBV28
clone size: -
CDR3 DNA: TGTGCCAGCATTACAGGGTCAATTAATGAAAAACTGTTTTTT
CDR3 protein: CASITGSINEKLFF

CDR3 length: 13
J gene: TRBJ1-1
D gene: TRBD1
V gene: TRBV28
clone size: -
CDR3 DNA: TGTGCCAGCAGTCCCAGGGGGCTCACTGAAGCTTTCTTT
CDR3 protein: CASSPRGLTEAFF

CDR3 length: 14
J gene: TRBJ2-2
D gene: -
V gene: TRBV18
clone size: -
CDR3 DNA: TGTGCCAGCTCACCACCGGGGCGCACCGGGGAGCTGTTTTTT
CDR3 protein: CASSPPGRTGELFF

CDR3 length: 13
J gene: TRBJ2-7
D gene: -
V gene: TRBV4-2
clone size: once
CDR3 DNA: TGTGCCAGCAGCCAAGAATGGGGGCACGAGCAGTACTTC
CDR3 protein: CASSQEWGHEQYF

CDR3 length: 13
J gene: TRBJ1-2
D gene: -
V gene: TRBV5-4
clone size: -
CDR3 DNA: TGTGCCAGCAGTTCTCGCTGGATGGGTGGCTACACCTTC
CDR3 protein: CASSSRWMGGYTF

CDR3 length: 19
J gene: TRBJ1-1
D gene: TRBD1
V gene: TRBV11-2
clone size: -
CDR3 DNA: TGTGCCAGCAGCTTAGTACAGTACCACGCCGAGACAGGGGATCCTGAAGCTTTCTTT
CDR3 protein: CASSLVQYHAETGDPEAFF

CDR3 length: 13
J gene: TRBJ1-1
D gene: -
V gene: TRBV18
clone size: -
CDR3 DNA: TGTGCCAGCTCACCTGGGGGTCGAGTTGAAGCTTTCTTT
CDR3 protein: CASSPGGRVEAFF

CDR3 length: 13
J gene: TRBJ1-2
D gene: -
V gene: TRBV29-1
clone size: -
CDR3 DNA: TGCAGCCAAGCGGCTTGGTGGAACTATGGCTACACCTTC
CDR3 protein: CSQAAWWNYGYTF

CDR3 length: 15
J gene: TRBJ2-2
D gene: -
V gene: TRBV28
clone size: -
CDR3 DNA: TGTGCCAGCAGCCCCGTGGCGCCTTACACCGGGGAGCTGTTTTTT
CDR3 protein: CASSPVAPYTGELFF

CDR3 length: 12
J gene: TRBJ2-7
D gene: -
V gene: TRBV15
clone size: -
CDR3 DNA: TGTGCCACCAGCAGGGGAACGGGCGAGCAGTACTTC
CDR3 protein: CATSRGTGEQYF

CDR3 length: 16
J gene: TRBJ2-7
D gene: TRBD2
V gene: TRBV7-9
clone size: -
CDR3 DNA: TGTGCCAGCAGTAACAGACTAGCGGGAGGACACACGGAGCAGTACTTC
CDR3 protein: CASSNRLAGGHTEQYF

CDR3 length: 15
J gene: TRBJ1-2
D gene: -
V gene: TRBV7-8
clone size: -
CDR3 DNA: TGTGCCAGCAGCCCTGGAGGACAGACGCACTATGGCTACACCTTC
CDR3 protein: CASSPGGQTHYGYTF

CDR3 length: 14
J gene: TRBJ2-7
D gene: TRBD1
V gene: TRBV5-1
clone size: -
CDR3 DNA: TGCGCCAGCAGCAGGACAGGGGGGTGGGCCGAGCAGTACTTC
CDR3 protein: CASSRTGGWAEQYF

CDR3 length: 16
J gene: TRBJ2-1
D gene: -
V gene: TRBV24-1
clone size: once
CDR3 DNA: TGTGCCACCAGTGACCGGGCCCCCGGGCCCAACAATGAGCAGTTCTTC
CDR3 protein: CATSDRAPGPNNEQFF

CDR3 length: 14
J gene: TRBJ1-1
D gene: -
V gene: TRBV19
clone size: -
CDR3 DNA: TGTGCCAGTATCCCTTCCGGGGGCAGGACGCGTGCTTTCTTT
CDR3 protein: CASIPSGGRTRAFF

CDR3 length: 13
J gene: TRBJ1-2
D gene: -
V gene: TRBV11-2
clone size: once
CDR3 DNA: TGTGCCAGCAGCTCACTCGGGTGGTCTGGCTACACCTTC
CDR3 protein: CASSSLGWSGYTF

CDR3 length: 14
J gene: TRBJ1-2
D gene: -
V gene: TRBV19
clone size: -
CDR3 DNA: TGTGCCAGTAGTATTGCGGGACAAGACTATGGCTACACCTTC
CDR3 protein: CASSIAGQDYGYTF

CDR3 length: 15
J gene: TRBJ2-5
D gene: -
V gene: TRBV7-9
clone size: -
CDR3 DNA: TGTGCCAGCACCCCCCGGCGGGCCTTCCAAGAGACCCAGTACTTC
CDR3 protein: CASTPRRAFQETQYF

CDR3 length: 15
J gene: TRBJ1-1
D gene: TRBD1
V gene: TRBV7-7
clone size: -
CDR3 DNA: TGTGCTAGCAGCGCACAGGGGGTTATGAACACTGAAGCTTTCTTT
CDR3 protein: CASSAQGVMNTEAFF

CDR3 length: 12
J gene: TRBJ2-5
D gene: -
V gene: TRBV6-6
clone size: -
CDR3 DNA: TGTGCCAGCAGGGACCCGGGGGAGACCCAGTACTTC
CDR3 protein: CASRDPGETQYF

CDR3 length: 14
J gene: TRBJ1-1
D gene: TRBD1
V gene: TRBV11-3
clone size: -
CDR3 DNA: TGTGCCAGCAGCGAAGGGGGCTTTAACACTGAAGCTTTCTTT
CDR3 protein: CASSEGGFNTEAFF

CDR3 length: 16
J gene: TRBJ2-1
D gene: TRBD2
V gene: TRBV18
clone size: -
CDR3 DNA: TGTGCCAGCTCACCCCCCCCCAGCGGGGGGAGGGATGAGCAGTTCTTC
CDR3 protein: CASSPPPSGGRDEQFF

CDR3 length: 14
J gene: TRBJ2-5
D gene: -
V gene: TRBV27
clone size: once
CDR3 DNA: TGTGCCAGCAGTTCGCTCGCCAGCGGAGAGACCCAGTACTTC
CDR3 protein: CASSSLASGETQYF

CDR3 length: 15
J gene: TRBJ1-4
D gene: -
V gene: TRBV7-2
clone size: -
CDR3 DNA: TGTGCCAGCAGCTTACTGTGGGGGGCGAATGAAAAACTGTTTTTT
CDR3 protein: CASSLLWGANEKLFF

CDR3 length: 12
J gene: TRBJ2-3
D gene: -
V gene: TRBV2
clone size: -
CDR3 DNA: TGTGCCATCTCGAACGGGACAGATACGCAGTATTTT
CDR3 protein: CAISNGTDTQYF

CDR3 length: 15
J gene: TRBJ2-1
D gene: TRBD2
V gene: TRBV30
clone size: once
CDR3 DNA: TGTGCCTGGACCCGGGGGGCGGGAGGCTACAATGAGCAGTTCTTC
CDR3 protein: CAWTRGAGGYNEQFF

CDR3 length: 13
J gene: TRBJ1-6
D gene: -
V gene: TRBV5-8
clone size: -
CDR3 DNA: TGTGCCAGCAGCTTAAGCAGAAGTTCACCCCTCCACTTT
CDR3 protein: CASSLSRSSPLHF

CDR3 length: 12
J gene: TRBJ2-5
D gene: -
V gene: TRBV29-1
clone size: -
CDR3 DNA: TGCAGCCCGCTGGCGCTCGGGGAGACCCAGTACTTC
CDR3 protein: CSPLALGETQYF

CDR3 length: 14
J gene: TRBJ1-1
D gene: -
V gene: TRBV28
clone size: once
CDR3 DNA: TGTGCCAGCAGTTCTCCGACAGGGAACACTGAAGCTTTCTTT
CDR3 protein: CASSSPTGNTEAFF

CDR3 length: 15
J gene: TRBJ1-4
D gene: -
V gene: TRBV27
clone size: -
CDR3 DNA: TGTGCCAGCAGTTTAAGGGTGGTACCCAATGAAAAACTGTTTTTT
CDR3 protein: CASSLRVVPNEKLFF

CDR3 length: 15
J gene: TRBJ2-3
D gene: TRBD2
V gene: TRBV3-1/TRBV3-2
clone size: few
CDR3 DNA: TGTGCCAGCAGCCAAGGCGGCGGGGGGACCGATACGCAGTATTTT
CDR3 protein: CASSQGGGGTDTQYF

CDR3 length: 13
J gene: TRBJ2-7
D gene: TRBD2
V gene: TRBV2
clone size: few
CDR3 DNA: TGTGCCAGCAAAGAGCGGGAGGGTTCCGAGCAGTACTTC
CDR3 protein: CASKEREGSEQYF

CDR3 length: 15
J gene: TRBJ1-2
D gene: -
V gene: TRBV5-8
clone size: -
CDR3 DNA: TGTGCCAGCAGCTTGCTTATCGGGGGGCACTATGGCTACACCTTC
CDR3 protein: CASSLLIGGHYGYTF

CDR3 length: 15
J gene: TRBJ1-5
D gene: -
V gene: TRBV6-1
clone size: -
CDR3 DNA: TGTGCCAGCAGTGACACCGGACAGAGCAATCAGCCCCAGCATTTT
CDR3 protein: CASSDTGQSNQPQHF

CDR3 length: 13
J gene: TRBJ2-7
D gene: -
V gene: TRBV21-1
clone size: -
CDR3 DNA: TGTGCCAGCAGCAAAGGATCGGAATACGAGCAGTACTTC
CDR3 protein: CASSKGSEYEQYF

CDR3 length: 15
J gene: TRBJ2-2
D gene: -
V gene: TRBV5-1
clone size: -
CDR3 DNA: TGCGCCAGCAGCTTGGGGGGGCTATTGACCGGGGAGCTGTTTTTT
CDR3 protein: CASSLGGLLTGELFF

CDR3 length: 14
J gene: TRBJ1-2
D gene: -
V gene: TRBV7-9
clone size: -
CDR3 DNA: TGTGCCAGCAGCCGAGAGACACCAAACTATGGCTACACCTTC
CDR3 protein: CASSRETPNYGYTF

CDR3 length: 17
J gene: TRBJ2-1
D gene: TRBD1
V gene: TRBV15
clone size: -
CDR3 DNA: TGTGCCACCAGCAGAGATCTGTGGAACAGGGGGCGCAATGAGCAGTTCTTC
CDR3 protein: CATSRDLWNRGRNEQFF

CDR3 length: 13
J gene: TRBJ2-1
D gene: -
V gene: TRBV6-2/TRBV6-3
clone size: -
CDR3 DNA: TGTGCCAGCAGTGACCGGGACTACAATGAGCAGTTCTTC
CDR3 protein: CASSDRDYNEQFF

CDR3 length: 15
J gene: TRBJ1-5
D gene: -
V gene: TRBV6-5
clone size: -
CDR3 DNA: TGTGCCAGCAGGAACCTGCCCGTGGGCAATCAGCCCCAGCATTTT
CDR3 protein: CASRNLPVGNQPQHF

CDR3 length: 15
J gene: TRBJ2-3
D gene: TRBD1
V gene: TRBV5-4
clone size: -
CDR3 DNA: TGTGCCAGCAGCGAGACAGGGGGCCAGACAGATACGCAGTATTTT
CDR3 protein: CASSETGGQTDTQYF

CDR3 length: 15
J gene: TRBJ1-5
D gene: -
V gene: TRBV12-5
clone size: -
CDR3 DNA: TGTGCTAGTGGGGCGGGGGCGATTAGCAATCAGCCCCAGCATTTT
CDR3 protein: CASGAGAISNQPQHF